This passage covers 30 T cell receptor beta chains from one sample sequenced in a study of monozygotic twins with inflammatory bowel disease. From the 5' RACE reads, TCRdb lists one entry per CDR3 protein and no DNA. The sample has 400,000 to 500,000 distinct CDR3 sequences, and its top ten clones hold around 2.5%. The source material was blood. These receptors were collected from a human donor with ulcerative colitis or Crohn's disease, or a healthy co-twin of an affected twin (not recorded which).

The CDR3 is CASSEPTGSLNTGELFF. The chain links TRBV11-2 to TRBJ2-2; TCRdb's D gene call, TRBD1, goes unchecked for lack of DNA. The V gene's germline CDR1 is SGHAT and CDR2 FQNNGV. The CDR3 runs to 17 residues.

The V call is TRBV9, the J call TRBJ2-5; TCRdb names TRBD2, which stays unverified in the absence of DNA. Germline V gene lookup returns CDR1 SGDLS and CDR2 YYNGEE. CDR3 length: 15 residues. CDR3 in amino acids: CASSVGGRAQETQYF.

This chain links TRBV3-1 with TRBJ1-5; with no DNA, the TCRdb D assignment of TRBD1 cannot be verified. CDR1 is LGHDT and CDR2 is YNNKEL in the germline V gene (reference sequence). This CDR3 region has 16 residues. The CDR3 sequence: CASSPSGTDRNQPQHF.

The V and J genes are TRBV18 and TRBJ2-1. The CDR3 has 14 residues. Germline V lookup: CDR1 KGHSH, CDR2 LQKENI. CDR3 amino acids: CASSEVGRSNEQFF.

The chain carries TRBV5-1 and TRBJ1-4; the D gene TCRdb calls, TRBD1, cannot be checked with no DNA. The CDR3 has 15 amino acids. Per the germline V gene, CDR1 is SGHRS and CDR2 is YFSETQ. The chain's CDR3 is CDSSWGGAVGEKLFF. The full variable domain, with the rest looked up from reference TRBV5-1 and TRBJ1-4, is KAGVTQTPRYLIKTRGQQVTLSCSPISGHRSVSWYQQTPGQGLQFLFEYFSETQRNKGNFPGRFSGRQFSNSRSEMNVSTLELGDSALYLCDSSWGGAVGEKLFFGSGTQLSVL.

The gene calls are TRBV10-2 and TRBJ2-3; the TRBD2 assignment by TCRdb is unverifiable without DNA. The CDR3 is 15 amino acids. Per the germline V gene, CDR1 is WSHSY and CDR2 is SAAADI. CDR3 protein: CASSALAGGSDTQYF.

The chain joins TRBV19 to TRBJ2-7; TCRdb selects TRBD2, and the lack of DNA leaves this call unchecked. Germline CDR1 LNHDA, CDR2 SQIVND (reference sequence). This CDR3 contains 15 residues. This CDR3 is CASSIGLAGSYEQYF.

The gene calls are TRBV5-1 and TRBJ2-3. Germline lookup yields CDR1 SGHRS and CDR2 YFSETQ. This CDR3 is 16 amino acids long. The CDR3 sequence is CASSLVGDPRADTQYF.

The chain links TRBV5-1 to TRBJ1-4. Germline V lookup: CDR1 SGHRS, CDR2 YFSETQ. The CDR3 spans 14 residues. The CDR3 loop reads CASSLTPNNEKLFF.

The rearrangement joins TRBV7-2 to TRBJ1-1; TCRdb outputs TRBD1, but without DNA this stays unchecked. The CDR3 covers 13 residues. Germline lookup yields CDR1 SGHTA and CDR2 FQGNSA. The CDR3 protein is CASSYLSTVEAFF.

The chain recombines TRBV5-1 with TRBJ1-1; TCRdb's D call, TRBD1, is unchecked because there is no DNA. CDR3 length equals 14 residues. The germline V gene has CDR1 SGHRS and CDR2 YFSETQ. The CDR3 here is CASSLAGVRAEAFF. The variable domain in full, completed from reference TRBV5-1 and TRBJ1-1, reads KAGVTQTPRYLIKTRGQQVTLSCSPISGHRSVSWYQQTPGQGLQFLFEYFSETQRNKGNFPGRFSGRQFSNSRSEMNVSTLELGDSALYLCASSLAGVRAEAFFGQGTRLTVV.

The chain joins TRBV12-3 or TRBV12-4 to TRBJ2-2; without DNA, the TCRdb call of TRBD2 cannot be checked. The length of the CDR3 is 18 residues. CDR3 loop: CASSATLLAGGPLGELFF.

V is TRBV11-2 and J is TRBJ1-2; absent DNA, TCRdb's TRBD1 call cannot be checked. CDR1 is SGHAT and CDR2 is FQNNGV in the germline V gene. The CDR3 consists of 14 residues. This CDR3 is CASSSIQGLGGYTF.

The chain's CDR3 is CASSLLRGGQNYGYTF. The chain carries TRBV28 and TRBJ1-2; the TRBD1 assignment by TCRdb is unverifiable without DNA. CDR1 is MDHEN and CDR2 is SYDVKM in the germline V gene. This CDR3 comprises 16 residues.

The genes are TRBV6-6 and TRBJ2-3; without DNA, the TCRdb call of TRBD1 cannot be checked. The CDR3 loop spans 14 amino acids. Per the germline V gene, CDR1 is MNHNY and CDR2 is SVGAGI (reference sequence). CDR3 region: CASSYFPLGDLEYF.

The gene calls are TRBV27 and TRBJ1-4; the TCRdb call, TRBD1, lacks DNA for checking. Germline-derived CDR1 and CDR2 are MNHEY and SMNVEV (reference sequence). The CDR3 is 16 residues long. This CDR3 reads CASSLSPGQSYEKLFF.

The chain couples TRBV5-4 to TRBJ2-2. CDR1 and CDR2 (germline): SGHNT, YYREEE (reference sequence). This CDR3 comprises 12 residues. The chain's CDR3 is CASSFNPGELFF.

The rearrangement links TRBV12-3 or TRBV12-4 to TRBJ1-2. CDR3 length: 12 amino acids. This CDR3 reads CASSLTAYGYTF.

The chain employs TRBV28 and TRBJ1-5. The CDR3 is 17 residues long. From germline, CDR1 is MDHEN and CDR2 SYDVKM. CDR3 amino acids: CASSLALLGGINQPQHF.

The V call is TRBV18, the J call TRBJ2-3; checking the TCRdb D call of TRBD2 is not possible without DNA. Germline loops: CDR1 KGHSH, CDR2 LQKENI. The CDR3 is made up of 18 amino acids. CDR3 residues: CASSPPGRSGRAGDTQYF.

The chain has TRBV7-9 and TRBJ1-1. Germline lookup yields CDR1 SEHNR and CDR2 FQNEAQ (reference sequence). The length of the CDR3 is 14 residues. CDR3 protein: CASSSEGLNTEAFF. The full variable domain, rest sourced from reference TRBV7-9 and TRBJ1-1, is DTGVSQNPRHKITKRGQNVTFRCDPISEHNRLYWYRQTLGQGPEFLTYFQNEAQLEKSRLLSDRFSAERPKGSFSTLEIQRTEQGDSAMYLCASSSEGLNTEAFFGQGTRLTVV.

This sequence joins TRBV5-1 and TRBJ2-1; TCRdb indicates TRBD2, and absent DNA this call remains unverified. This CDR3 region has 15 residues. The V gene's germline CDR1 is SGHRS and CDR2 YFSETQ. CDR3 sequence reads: CASTPSGSNMAEQFF.

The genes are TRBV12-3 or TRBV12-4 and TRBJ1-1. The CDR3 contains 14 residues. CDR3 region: CASSLVLGVTEAFF.

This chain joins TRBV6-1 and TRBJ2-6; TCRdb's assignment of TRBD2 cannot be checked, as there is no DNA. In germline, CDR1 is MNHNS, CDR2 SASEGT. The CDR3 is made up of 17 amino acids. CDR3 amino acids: CASTPPEGRDGANVLTF.

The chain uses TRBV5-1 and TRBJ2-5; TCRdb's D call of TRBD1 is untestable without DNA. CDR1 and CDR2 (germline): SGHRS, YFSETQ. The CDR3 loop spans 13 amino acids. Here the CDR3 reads CASTRDGSETQYF.

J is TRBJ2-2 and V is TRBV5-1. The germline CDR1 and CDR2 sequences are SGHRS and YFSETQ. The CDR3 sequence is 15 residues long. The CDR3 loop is CASSLEIENTGELFF.

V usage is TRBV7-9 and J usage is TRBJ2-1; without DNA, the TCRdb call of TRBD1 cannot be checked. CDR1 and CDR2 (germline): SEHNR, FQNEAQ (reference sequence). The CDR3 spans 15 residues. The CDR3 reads CASSSPGTPYNEQFF.

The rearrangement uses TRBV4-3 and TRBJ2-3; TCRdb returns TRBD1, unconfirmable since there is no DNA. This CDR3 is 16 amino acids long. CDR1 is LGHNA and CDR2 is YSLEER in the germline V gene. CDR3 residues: CASSQGRARGTDTQYF.

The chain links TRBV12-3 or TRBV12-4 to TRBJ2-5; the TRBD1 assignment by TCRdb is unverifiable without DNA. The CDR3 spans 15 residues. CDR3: CASSLYGQGGGTQYF.

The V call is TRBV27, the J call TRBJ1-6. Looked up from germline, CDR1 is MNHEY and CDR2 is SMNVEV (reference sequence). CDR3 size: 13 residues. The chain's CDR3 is CASSLTKHSPLHF.